These 15 T cell receptor beta chains share one sample of origin, sequenced in a study of CD8+CD57+ T cells in acquired aplastic anemia. Genomic DNA was employed as the template in profiling TCR beta VDJ and CDR3. MiXCR was run by TCRdb on the reads, yielding one entry per CDR3 protein. The table lists under 200,000 distinct CDR3 sequences, roughly 45% of them singletons, with about 2.9% in the top ten. Patients picked for sequencing had shown CD8+CD57+ cell expansion detected by flow cytometry. The material sequenced was sorted CD4+, CD8+, or CD8+CD57+ T cells (not recorded which) from PBMCs. These receptors all come from a human donor with aplastic anemia.

The V and J genes are TRBV29-1 and TRBJ2-7, with 7 bases lining up with TRBD2. Germline CDR1 and CDR2: SQVTM and ANQGSEA. The CDR3 runs to 14 residues. The ends lost 8 bases at V and 2 bases at J; junction bases unmatched: 12. CDR3 sequence: CSPITAGLPYEQYV. CDR3 bases: TGCAGCCCTATCACGGCGGGACTACCCTACGAGCAGTACGTC.

This clonotype has at least ten counts. The rearrangement joins TRBV20-1 to TRBJ2-1; D ambiguous. V dropped 1 base and J dropped 5 bases, with 9 bases sitting between them. Per the germline V gene, CDR1 is DFQATT and CDR2 is SNEGSKA (reference sequence). The CDR3 length is 13 residues. Here the CDR3 DNA reads TGCAGTGCTAGAGCTCATTGGAACAATGAGCAGTTCTTC. It encodes CSARAHWNNEQFF.

This clonotype was picked up many times. The rearrangement joins TRBV19 to TRBJ2-1; 14 nucleotides match TRBD2. V was clipped by 4 bases and J by 9 bases; unmatched bases: 5. In germline, CDR1 is LNHDA, CDR2 SQIVND (reference sequence). The CDR3 length is 15 residues. CDR3 nucleotides: TGTGCCAGTAGTACGGGACTAGCGGGAGAATCTGAGCAGTTCTTC. Its protein product is CASSTGLAGESEQFF. The full variable domain, its missing parts supplied by reference TRBV19 and TRBJ2-1, is DGGITQSPKYLFRKEGQNVTLSCEQNLNHDAMYWYRQDPGQGLRLIYYSQIVNDFQKGDIAEGYSVSREKKESFPLTVTSAQKNPTAFYLCASSTGLAGESEQFFGPGTRLTVL.

Only one count was recorded for this clonotype. The genes are TRBV15 and TRBJ2-7; D is unclear. The CDR3 contains 15 residues. Deletions cut 5 bases from V and 2 bases from J, with 16 bases between. The germline V gene has CDR1 LNHNV and CDR2 YYDKDF (reference sequence). CDR3: CATSGSTTDPYEQYF. The CDR3 DNA reads TGTGCCACCAGCGGATCAACGACGGATCCCTACGAGCAGTACTTC. Combining the CDR3 with reference TRBV15 and TRBJ2-7 gives the whole variable domain DAMVIQNPRYQVTQFGKPVTLSCSQTLNHNVMYWYQQKSSQAPKLLFHYYDKDFNNEADTPDNFQSRRPNTSFCFLDIRSPGLGDTAMYLCATSGSTTDPYEQYFGPGTRLTVT.

The chain carries TRBV5-6 and TRBJ1-1, with a possible D match to TRBD1 (6 bases). V shed 1 base and J shed 11 bases, with 18 bases lying between them. The CDR3 is made up of 14 amino acids. CDR1 and CDR2 from the germline V gene are SGHDT and YYEEEE. CDR3 protein: CASSLRQGRVEAFF. The DNA of the CDR3 is TGTGCCAGCAGCTTGCGTCAGGGGAGGGTAGAGGCTTTCTTT.

This clonotype was picked up a small number of times. The chain has TRBV2 and TRBJ2-3, with D tentatively TRBD2 (5 bases). With 6 bases removed from V and 0 bases from J, the gap between germline ends came to 13 bases. Germline lookup yields CDR1 SNHLY and CDR2 FYNNEI. This CDR3 is built from 15 residues. This CDR3 reads CASRQPRGSTDTQYF. CDR3 nucleotides: TGTGCCAGCAGACAACCGCGCGGGAGCACAGATACGCAGTATTTT.

V and J are TRBV9 and TRBJ2-7, with 12 bases identical to TRBD1. The CDR3 is 14 residues long. CDR1 SGDLS and CDR2 YYNGEE come from the germline V gene. The J segment lost 5 bases and the V segment lost 3 bases, leaving 3 bases of the junction unmatched. CDR3 DNA sequence: TGTGCCAGCAGCGCAGGGACAGGGGGCAACGAGCAGTACTTC. Translated, it gives CASSAGTGGNEQYF.

The sample holds many counts of this clonotype. The chain couples TRBV6-1 to TRBJ2-6; D remains ambiguous. This CDR3 is 13 amino acids long. Germline CDR1 is MNHNS and CDR2 is SASEGT. With 4 bases removed from V and 4 bases from J, the gap between germline ends came to 5 bases. The CDR3 sequence is CASSGKGANVLTF. The CDR3 region has the DNA TGTGCCAGCAGTGGAAAGGGGGCCAACGTCCTGACTTTC.

The chain is built from TRBV25-1 and TRBJ2-7, with 8 bases matching TRBD1. Germline V gene data show CDR1 as MGHDK and CDR2 as SYGVNS. V lost 3 bases and J lost 3; bases outside the gene matches: 7. The CDR3 extends over 15 amino acids. The CDR3 nucleotides are TGTGCCAGCAGTGACCCCGGTGGACAGGGCTACGAGCAGTACTTC. Protein: CASSDPGGQGYEQYF.

This clonotype showed up many times. The rearrangement joins TRBV12-5 to TRBJ1-2; TRBD1 matches at 7 bases. V lost 6 bases, J lost 3 bases, and 7 bases stayed unmatched. From germline, CDR1 is LGHNT and CDR2 FRNRAP. The CDR3 loop spans 14 amino acids. The CDR3: CASGPTGLDYGYTF. The CDR3 DNA follows: TGTGCTAGTGGCCCGACAGGGTTAGACTATGGCTACACCTTC.

At least ten counts were recorded for this clonotype. The rearrangement uses TRBV7-2 and TRBJ2-7; tentative D call: TRBD1 (6 bases). The CDR3 sequence is 13 residues long. V was cut by 3 bases and J by 6 bases, with 12 bases left in between. Germline V gene data show CDR1 as SGHTA and CDR2 as FQGNSA. The CDR3 spells CASSFSYRAEQYV. The CDR3 DNA is TGTGCCAGCAGCTTCAGCTACAGGGCCGAGCAGTACGTC.

This clonotype has ten or more counts. CDR3 nucleotide sequence: TGCGCCAGCAGCTTGGACGGTTGGGGCACCGGGGAGCTGTTTTTT. Protein product: CASSLDGWGTGELFF. The chain carries TRBV5-1 and TRBJ2-2, with unresolved D. V was pared by 0 bases and J by 4 bases, with 10 bases between. This CDR3 has 15 residues. Germline assignment: CDR1 SGHRS and CDR2 YFSETQ.

This clonotype was counted at least ten times. The V gene is TRBV6-1, the J gene TRBJ2-6; possibly TRBD1 for D (6 bases). Between the trimmed V and J ends, which lost 5 bases and 2 bases, there was a span of 10 bases. The germline V gene has CDR1 MNHNS and CDR2 SASEGT. The CDR3 totals 15 residues. This CDR3 is CASSTTGPGANVLTF. The CDR3, as DNA: TGTGCCAGCAGTACTACAGGGCCTGGGGCCAACGTCCTGACTTTC.

At least ten counts were recorded for this clonotype. The rearrangement joins TRBV20-1 to TRBJ2-6; D gene unclear. Germline loops: CDR1 DFQATT, CDR2 SNEGSKA (reference sequence). Trimming stripped 0 bases from V and 0 bases from J, with 12 bases between. CDR3 length: 17 amino acids. In nucleotides, the CDR3 is TGCAGTGCTAGAGATCATAACAGTCGCTCTGGGGCCAACGTCCTGACTTTC. It encodes CSARDHNSRSGANVLTF.

V usage is TRBV24-1 and J usage is TRBJ2-5, with D possibly matching TRBD2 (6 bases). With 4 bases removed from V and 9 bases from J, the gap between germline ends came to 17 bases. The germline V gene encodes CDR1 KGHDR and CDR2 SFDVKD. The length of the CDR3 is 14 residues. This CDR3 reads CATSDSARGKPQYF. The DNA of the CDR3 is TGTGCCACCAGTGACTCAGCGCGCGGGAAGCCCCAGTACTTC.